Shown below are 21 T cell receptor beta chains from a single sample sequenced in a study of blood T cell repertoires in COVID-19. The assay was immunoSEQ multiplex PCR, and TCRdb's table has in-frame clones only and misses some. The sample includes about 240,000 clones, roughly 79% seen only once; the top ten take roughly 8%. The sequenced sample was peripheral blood. The source is an elderly woman with COVID-19, enrolled during active disease.

For this clone: In the same sample, other DNA sequences code for this CDR3. V is TRBV7-9 and J is TRBJ1-3; TRBD1 agrees at 7 bases. Looked up from germline, CDR1 is SEHNR and CDR2 is FQNEAQ (reference sequence). The CDR3 runs to 15 residues. V gave up 2 bases and J gave up 1 base; unmatched junction bases: 2. CDR3: CASSLNRGSGNTIYF. CDR3 sequence (DNA): TGTGCCAGCAGCTTAAACAGGGGATCTGGAAACACCATATATTTT.

V usage is TRBV6-5 and J usage is TRBJ1-2; 8 bases map to TRBD1. Germline V gives CDR1 MNHEY, CDR2 SVGAGI. This CDR3 has 15 amino acids. The V and J ends lost 3 bases and 7 bases, in that order; junction bases with no gene match: 10. CDR3 coding DNA: TGTGCCAGCAGTTATTTTGGACAGGGCCGCCTTGGCTACACCTTC. Encoded protein: CASSYFGQGRLGYTF.

The chain carries TRBV3-1 (or the pseudogene TRBV3-2) and TRBJ1-5, with a weak D call TRBD1 (5 bases). The V end was cut by 8 bases, the J end by 6 bases, with 23 bases between. CDR3 size: 16 residues. The V gene's germline CDR1 is LGHDT and CDR2 YNNKEL (reference sequence). The CDR3 is CASSQDQGVFAQPQHF. CDR3 in DNA: TGTGCCAGCTCCCAAGATCAAGGGGTTTTCGCTCAGCCCCAGCATTTT.

The rearrangement uses TRBV5-3 and TRBJ2-3; TRBD1 matches at 9 bases. TRBV5-3 is an ORF, with its function uncertain. Unmatched junction bases numbered 10, after V lost 3 bases and J lost 5 bases. This CDR3 has 16 residues. In DNA form, the CDR3 reads TGTGCCAGAAGCTACCGAGGGGACAGGGATGTAGATACGCAGTATTTT. Translation gives CARSYRGDRDVDTQYF.

Here the CDR3 reads CASSFTGTPNTEAFF. In DNA form, the CDR3 reads TGCGCCAGCAGCTTCACCGGGACACCGAACACTGAAGCTTTCTTT. The chain uses TRBV5-1 and TRBJ1-1, with D perhaps matching TRBD1 (6 bases). This CDR3 region has 15 residues. With 2 bases removed from V and 1 base from J, the gap between germline ends came to 12 bases. The germline CDR1 and CDR2 sequences are SGHRS and YFSETQ.

V gene TRBV4-3 combines with J gene TRBJ2-1; 13 positions agree with TRBD2. The CDR3 spans 16 residues. Trimming took 1 base from V and 9 from J; bases not matched to a gene: 6. Germline V gene sequence: CDR1 LGHNA, CDR2 YSLEER. The CDR3 DNA reads TGCGCCAGCAGCCAAGGAAGACTAGCGGGAGGAGGTGAGCAGTTCTTC. It codes for CASSQGRLAGGGEQFF.

The rearrangement links TRBV7-2 to TRBJ2-5, with 7 nucleotides matching TRBD1. The J segment lost 7 bases and the V segment lost 6 bases, leaving 8 bases of the junction unmatched. CDR3 length: 13 amino acids. The germline V gene encodes CDR1 SGHTA and CDR2 FQGNSA. CDR3 nucleotides: TGTGCCAGCAGTTTCGACAGGGTAGCGACCCAGTACTTC. This encodes CASSFDRVATQYF.

This rearrangement joins TRBV5-1 to TRBJ2-5; the D gene is possibly TRBD1 (6 bases). Germline loops: CDR1 SGHRS, CDR2 YFSETQ. Deletions cut 0 bases from V and 3 bases from J, with 12 bases between. The CDR3 contains 15 residues. CDR3 protein: CASSLAGTTEETQYF. The CDR3 DNA reads as TGCGCCAGCAGCTTGGCCGGGACAACGGAAGAGACCCAGTACTTC.

The chain combines TRBV6-4 with TRBJ2-1, with 7 bases aligning to TRBD2. The junction had 10 bases not matched to a gene; V was cut back by 0 bases and J by 2 bases. The CDR3 contains 18 residues. Germline V gene data show CDR1 as MRHNA and CDR2 as SNTAGT. The CDR3 nucleotides are TGTGCCAGCAGTGACTCCCCCGTGGGGGGGAGGGCCTACAATGAGCAGTTCTTC. It encodes CASSDSPVGGRAYNEQFF.

As DNA, the CDR3 is TGTGCCAGCAGCCGGGGACTGACTGAGCAGTTCTTC. Translation: CASSRGLTEQFF. The rearrangement uses TRBV7-9 and TRBJ2-1; the D gene is possibly TRBD2 (6 bases). The germline gives CDR1 SEHNR, CDR2 FQNEAQ (reference sequence). V was clipped by 5 bases and J by 9 bases, with 11 bases between them. CDR3 length: 12 residues.

The chain joins TRBV3-1 (or the pseudogene TRBV3-2) to TRBJ1-6; tentative D call: TRBD1 (6 bases). The CDR3 length is 17 residues. Germline values: CDR1 LGHDT, CDR2 YNNKEL (reference sequence). Trimming stripped 1 base from V and 7 bases from J, with 17 bases between. The CDR3 here is CASSQVSVGALNSPLHF. CDR3 DNA: TGTGCCAGCAGCCAAGTCTCCGTGGGGGCACTCAATTCACCCCTCCACTTT.

V and J are TRBV9 and TRBJ2-3, with 9 bases lining up with TRBD2. Germline assignment: CDR1 SGDLS and CDR2 YYNGEE. The CDR3 spans 14 residues. V shed 0 bases and J 10 bases; nucleotides not matched to a gene: 6. CDR3 nucleotide sequence: TGTGCCAGCAGCGTAGAACCGGGACTAGCCGCGCAGTATTTT. Its protein product is CASSVEPGLAAQYF.

The V gene is TRBV14, the J gene TRBJ1-3; D not certain. The CDR3 consists of 16 residues. The germline CDR1 and CDR2 sequences are SGHDN and FVKESK. Trimming took off 2 bases at V and 5 bases at J, with 16 bases between the two ends. The CDR3 is CASSQSDFPTRNTIYF. CDR3 nucleotides: TGTGCCAGCAGCCAAAGCGACTTCCCAACTCGAAACACCATATATTTT.

The chain uses TRBV12-3 or TRBV12-4 and TRBJ1-6, with D perhaps TRBD1 (5 bases). This CDR3 region has 13 residues. Trimming left V 6 bases short and J 5 bases short, with 8 bases between. The CDR3 protein is CASSQGNNSPLHF. Written as DNA, the CDR3 is TGTGCCAGCAGCCAGGGTAATAATTCACCCCTCCACTTT.

The J gene is TRBJ1-1, the V gene TRBV6-1, with a possible D match to TRBD1 (5 bases). Germline V CDR1 and CDR2: MNHNS, SASEGT. Trimming pared 3 bases from V and 1 base from J, leaving 15 bases between. There are 16 residues in the CDR3. CDR3 amino acids: CASSEPGTLGNTEAFF. The CDR3 region has the DNA TGTGCCAGCAGTGAGCCAGGGACTTTGGGGAACACTGAAGCTTTCTTT.

This chain joins TRBV6-2 or TRBV6-3 and TRBJ2-1, with D uncertain. This CDR3 is 14 amino acids long. Between the trimmed V and J ends, which lost 5 bases and 6 bases, there was a span of 14 bases. The germline CDR1 and CDR2 sequences are MNHEY and SVGEGT. CDR3 loop: CASSPRVAGNEQFF. CDR3 in DNA: TGTGCCAGCAGTCCCCGGGTAGCCGGCAATGAGCAGTTCTTC.

V and J are TRBV6-5 and TRBJ1-1; 11 bases are shared with TRBD1. The CDR3 has 13 amino acids. Germline CDR1 and CDR2: MNHEY and SVGAGI. Unmatched junction bases numbered 4, after V lost 7 bases and J lost 6 bases. Here the CDR3 DNA reads TGTGCCAGCAACCGGGGACAGGGGGCTGAAGCTTTCTTT. Encoded protein: CASNRGQGAEAFF.

This clone is a singleton in its sample. The CDR3 DNA reads as TGCGCCAGCAGCCATAGTTCCTTCGGCAGGGGAGACGAGCAGTACTTC. The encoded protein is CASSHSSFGRGDEQYF. This chain links TRBV4-1 with TRBJ2-7, with D possibly matching TRBD1 (6 bases). The CDR3 sequence is 16 residues long. Trimming stripped 3 bases from V and 5 bases from J, with 20 bases between. Germline CDR1 and CDR2: MGHRA and YSYEKL.

The chain carries TRBV2 and TRBJ2-2, with D unclear. There are 15 residues in the CDR3. The germline V gene has CDR1 SNHLY and CDR2 FYNNEI. Trimming removed 4 bases from V and 1 base from J, with 10 bases in between. CDR3 amino acids: CASSATIGNTGELFF. The CDR3 nucleotides are TGTGCCAGCAGTGCCACCATCGGGAACACCGGGGAGCTGTTTTTT.

The chain is built from TRBV5-1 and TRBJ1-4; 10 bases are shared with TRBD1. This CDR3 is built from 15 residues. Germline CDR1 SGHRS, CDR2 YFSETQ. The V and J ends lost 3 bases and 5 bases, in that order; junction bases with no gene match: 4. The CDR3 DNA follows: TGCGCCAGCAGCTCCTGGACAGGGGGGAATGAAAAACTGTTTTTT. Translation: CASSSWTGGNEKLFF.

The chain carries TRBV7-9 and TRBJ1-3; D call uncertain. This CDR3 region has 16 residues. V lost 6 bases and J lost 4, with 19 bases in between. Germline loops: CDR1 SEHNR, CDR2 FQNEAQ (reference sequence). Written as DNA, the CDR3 is TGTGCCAGCAGGGAGGAGCTGGGGTCGCCCGGAAACACCATATATTTT. Translating gives CASREELGSPGNTIYF. The variable domain in full, completed from reference TRBV7-9 and TRBJ1-3, reads DTGVSQNPRHKITKRGQNVTFRCDPISEHNRLYWYRQTLGQGPEFLTYFQNEAQLEKSRLLSDRFSAERPKGSFSTLEIQRTEQGDSAMYLCASREELGSPGNTIYFGEGSWLTVV.